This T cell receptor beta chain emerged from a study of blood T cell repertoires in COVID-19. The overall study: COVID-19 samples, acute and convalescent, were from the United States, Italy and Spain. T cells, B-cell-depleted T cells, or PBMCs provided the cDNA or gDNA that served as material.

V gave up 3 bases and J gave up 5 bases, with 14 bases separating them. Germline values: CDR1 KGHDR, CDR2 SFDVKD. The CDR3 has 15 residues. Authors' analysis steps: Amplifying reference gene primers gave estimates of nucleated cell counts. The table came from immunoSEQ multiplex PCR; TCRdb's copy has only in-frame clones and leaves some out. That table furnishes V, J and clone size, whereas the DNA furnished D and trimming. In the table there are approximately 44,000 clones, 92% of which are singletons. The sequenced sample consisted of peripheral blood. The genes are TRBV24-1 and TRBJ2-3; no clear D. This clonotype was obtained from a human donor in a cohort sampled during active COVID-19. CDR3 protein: CATSDPLQSVDTQYF. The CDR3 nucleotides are TGTGCCACCAGTGATCCCCTGCAGTCAGTAGATACGCAGTATTTT.